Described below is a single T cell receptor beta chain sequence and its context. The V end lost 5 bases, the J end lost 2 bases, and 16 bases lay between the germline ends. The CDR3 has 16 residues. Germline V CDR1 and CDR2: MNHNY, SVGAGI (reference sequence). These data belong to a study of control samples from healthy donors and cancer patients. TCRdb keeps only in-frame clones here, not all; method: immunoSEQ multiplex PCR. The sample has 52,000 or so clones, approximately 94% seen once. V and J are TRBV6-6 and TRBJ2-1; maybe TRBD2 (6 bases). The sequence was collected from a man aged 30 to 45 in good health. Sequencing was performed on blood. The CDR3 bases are TGTGCCAGCAGTCCTTCGGGCGGGGAACCCTACAATGAGCAGTTCTTC. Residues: CASSPSGGEPYNEQFF.